Below, 9 T cell receptor beta chains from the same sample are listed, as sequenced in a study of blood T cell repertoires in COVID-19. Measured with immunoSEQ multiplex PCR; TCRdb has only the in-frame clones, and not every one. This sample has 350,000 to 450,000 clones, with approximately 89% found just once. The sequenced sample was peripheral blood. These receptors were collected from a woman aged 40 to 50 with COVID-19, enrolled during active disease.

The CDR3 loop is CASSSIGSGQNSGNTIYF. CDR3 nucleotides: TGTGCCAGTAGTTCAATTGGCTCGGGACAAAACTCTGGAAACACCATATATTTT. The gene calls are TRBV19 and TRBJ1-3, with TRBD1 as a possible D gene (6 bases). V lost 5 bases, J lost 0 bases, and 20 bases lay in between. Per the germline V gene, CDR1 is LNHDA and CDR2 is SQIVND (reference sequence). This CDR3 spans 18 amino acids.

V is TRBV5-4 and J is TRBJ2-2; D is possibly TRBD2 (6 bases). The CDR3 is 16 residues long. The V end lost 4 bases, the J end lost 6 bases, and 19 bases lay between the germline ends. Germline values: CDR1 SGHNT, CDR2 YYREEE (reference sequence). CDR3 sequence (DNA): TGTGCCAGCAGCCTGGGGGGACTCATGGGGCCCGGGGAGCTGTTTTTT. It is translated as CASSLGGLMGPGELFF.

In regard to this clone: The same CDR3 is also encoded by other DNA sequences in this sample. The chain employs TRBV12-3 or TRBV12-4 and TRBJ2-3, with D unresolved. This CDR3 spans 11 amino acids. Trimming cost V 5 bases and J 3 bases, with 3 bases left between them. CDR3 DNA: TGTGCCAGCAGTCTTACAGATACGCAGTATTTT. Amino acid sequence: CASSLTDTQYF.

The rearrangement joins TRBV27 to TRBJ2-3; D is possibly TRBD2 (5 bases). This CDR3 has 16 amino acids. V was shortened by 4 bases and J by 1 base, with 15 bases between the two germline ends. Germline V gives CDR1 MNHEY, CDR2 SMNVEV (reference sequence). CDR3 DNA: TGTGCCAGCAGTTCTACGTTAGCGACTCGCACAGATACGCAGTATTTT. This codes for CASSSTLATRTDTQYF.

The genes are TRBV19 and TRBJ2-1; 8 bases match TRBD1. CDR3 length equals 16 residues. V lost 4 bases and J lost 4; bases outside the gene matches: 9. Germline-derived CDR1 and CDR2 are LNHDA and SQIVND (reference sequence). DNA for the CDR3: TGTGCCAGTAGTAACATCCGGGACAGGAATTACAATGAGCAGTTCTTC. It codes for CASSNIRDRNYNEQFF.

The rearrangement joins TRBV5-1 to TRBJ1-6, with 7 nucleotides matching TRBD1. This CDR3 region has 14 residues. CDR1 and CDR2 (germline): SGHRS, YFSETQ. V shed 3 bases and J 7 bases; nucleotides not matched to a gene: 4. CDR3 DNA sequence: TGCGCCAGCAGCTGGGGGACAGTAAATTCACCCCTCCACTTT. As protein: CASSWGTVNSPLHF.

This clone was recorded only once. The rearrangement joins TRBV18 to TRBJ1-2; 9 bases agree with TRBD1. J lost 4 bases, V lost 4 bases, and 4 bases had no gene match. The CDR3 spans 14 residues. Germline values: CDR1 KGHSH, CDR2 LQKENI. The DNA for the CDR3 is TGTGCCAGCTCACGGGACAGGGAAGGCTATGGCTACACCTTC. It yields the protein CASSRDREGYGYTF.

The chain carries TRBV6-5 and TRBJ2-7, with D unclear. From germline, CDR1 is MNHEY and CDR2 SVGAGI. Trimming removed 8 bases at V and 2 bases at J, with 7 bases between. The CDR3 runs 11 residues. The CDR3 DNA sequence: TGTGCCAGCGGTCGAGCCTACGAGCAGTACTTC. It specifies CASGRAYEQYF.

V is TRBV7-2 and J is TRBJ2-5, with D possibly being TRBD1 (6 bases). CDR1 and CDR2 (germline): SGHTA, FQGNSA. V lost 5 bases and J 5 bases, leaving 15 bases between the germline ends. The CDR3 extends over 14 amino acids. CDR3 loop: CASSDRGQSETQYF. The DNA for the CDR3 is TGTGCCAGCAGCGATCGAGGACAGTCGGAGACCCAGTACTTC.